The 10 T cell receptor beta chains below were found in one sample sequenced in a study of identical twins. One entry per CDR3 protein results from TCRdb running MiXCR on the 5' RACE reads. The profile shows 1.5 million to 2 million distinct CDR3 sequences, under 35% of them singletons. Input material: cord blood. The receptors were gathered from a newborn girl in good health.

The chain combines TRBV21-1 with TRBJ2-3; the DNA was not compared with TRBD2, the D call given in the table. TRBV21-1 is a documented pseudogene. CDR3 length: 14 residues. The CDR3 reads CARKAGPSTDTQYF. For the CDR3, the DNA is TGTGCCAGAAAAGCGGGGCCTAGCACAGATACGCAGTATTTT.

The chain couples TRBV4-2 to TRBJ1-5; TRBD1 might be the D (5 bases). V was cut by 4 bases and J by 15 bases, with 16 bases left in between. From germline, CDR1 is LGHNA and CDR2 YNFKEQ. The CDR3 has 12 residues. CDR3 loop: CASSPLRGSLHF. CDR3 nucleotide sequence: TGTGCCAGCAGCCCGCTAAGGGGTAGTTTGCATTTT.

This clonotype has a single count. A clone one base away is much larger, so this may be a read error. The chain joins TRBV11-2 to TRBJ2-3; a weak D match, TRBD1 (6 bases). This CDR3 contains 16 residues. Germline V CDR1 and CDR2: SGHAT, FQNNGV. V was trimmed by 1 base and J by 2 bases, leaving 13 bases between them. Here the CDR3 reads CASSLVGDKVTDTQYF. The DNA of the CDR3 is TGTGCCAGCAGCTTAGTAGGGGACAAGGTCACAGATACGCAGTATTTT.

The rearrangement joins TRBV20-1 to TRBJ1-6; a possible D gene is TRBD1 (6 bases). Germline V gene sequence: CDR1 DFQATT, CDR2 SNEGSKA (reference sequence). This CDR3 region has 15 residues. V lost 5 bases and J lost 0, with 11 bases in between. CDR3 sequence reads: CSAPRGSSYNSPLHF. CDR3 nucleotides: TGCAGTGCTCCGAGGGGGAGCTCCTATAATTCACCCCTCCACTTT.

This clonotype has just a few counts. The chain combines TRBV5-1 with TRBJ1-1; unclear D gene. The germline gives CDR1 SGHRS, CDR2 YFSETQ. This CDR3 comprises 13 residues. V lost 4 bases and J 0 bases, leaving 7 bases between the germline ends. DNA for the CDR3: TGCGCCAGCAGCCGCTTCATGAACACTGAAGCTTTCTTT. It codes for CASSRFMNTEAFF. Full variable domain (remainder filled in from reference TRBV5-1 and TRBJ1-1): KAGVTQTPRYLIKTRGQQVTLSCSPISGHRSVSWYQQTPGQGLQFLFEYFSETQRNKGNFPGRFSGRQFSNSRSEMNVSTLELGDSALYLCASSRFMNTEAFFGQGTRLTVV.

This clonotype was seen more than once but under ten times. This sequence joins TRBV20-1 and TRBJ2-5, with 8 bases aligning to TRBD2. The germline V gene has CDR1 DFQATT and CDR2 SNEGSKA (reference sequence). J gave up 4 bases and V 4 bases, and 11 bases lay outside the gene matches. The CDR3 has 15 residues. The chain's CDR3 is CSAIGLAERSETQYF. CDR3 in DNA: TGCAGTGCTATAGGACTAGCCGAGCGTTCAGAGACCCAGTACTTC.

The chain joins TRBV10-3 to TRBJ2-7; 8 bases match TRBD2. CDR3 length equals 13 residues. The V segment lost 8 bases and the J segment 6 bases; nucleotides outside the gene matches: 9. CDR1 and CDR2 (germline): ENHRY, SYGVKD. The CDR3 sequence: CAISRGLAGEQYF. Written as DNA, the CDR3 is TGTGCCATCTCCCGTGGACTAGCCGGCGAGCAGTACTTC.

For the CDR3, the DNA is TGTGCCAGCAGCCGCAGACAGGGGGGTGAAAAACTGTTTTTT. Translating gives CASSRRQGGEKLFF. V gene TRBV7-9 combines with J gene TRBJ1-4, with 9 bases aligning to TRBD1. CDR1 is SEHNR and CDR2 is FQNEAQ in the germline V gene (reference sequence). The CDR3 runs to 14 residues. With V trimmed by 5 bases and J by 7 bases, 5 bases remained unmatched.

This clonotype has more than one count but fewer than ten. V and J are TRBV14 and TRBJ1-2; D is undetermined. The germline V gene encodes CDR1 SGHDN and CDR2 FVKESK. The length of the CDR3 is 15 residues. V dropped 2 bases and J dropped 2 bases, with 12 bases sitting between them. CDR3: CASSQQPFYNYGYTF. The CDR3, as DNA: TGTGCCAGCAGCCAACAGCCATTCTACAACTATGGCTACACCTTC.

J is TRBJ1-2 and V is TRBV20-1; D uncertain. This CDR3 comprises 11 residues. Germline V gene sequence: CDR1 DFQATT, CDR2 SNEGSKA (reference sequence). The V end lost 6 bases, the J end lost 1 base, and 6 bases lay between the germline ends. The CDR3 nucleotides are TGCAGTGCCCCGGATAACTATGGCTACACCTTC. It is translated as CSAPDNYGYTF.